This T cell receptor beta chain stems from a study of blood T cell repertoires in COVID-19. In the study overall: COVID-19 samples collected from the United States, Italy and Spain covered acute and convalescent phases.

The V gene lost 2 bases and the J gene lost 5 bases, with 24 bases spanning the gap. This CDR3 spans 18 amino acids. Per the germline V gene, CDR1 is SGHTA and CDR2 is FQGNSA. How the authors handled the data: Amplification of reference gene primers was used by the study to estimate nucleated cell counts. Sequencing was performed with immunoSEQ multiplex PCR; in TCRdb, only in-frame clones are kept and a portion is missing. V and J calls and clone size follow that table, whereas D and trimming were derived from the DNA. This table has roughly 50,000 clones, more than 75% appearing once. The clonotype was recovered from an older woman with acute or convalescent COVID-19. V usage is TRBV7-2 and J usage is TRBJ1-1, with a possible D match to TRBD1 (5 bases). The source material was peripheral blood. The CDR3 DNA follows: TGTGCCAGCAGCTTACCCAGGGCCCTGAGTCGGGTCGAGACTGAAGCTTTCTTT. Translation: CASSLPRALSRVETEAFF.